This entry features one TCR beta chain sequence. Antigen unknown. Combining a sample-barcoded 5' primer with a J-beta primer mix, a second PCR ran for about 7 to 11 cycles. TCRdb used MiXCR to reprocess the 5' RACE reads, holding one entry per CDR3 protein. The table lists around 500,000 distinct CDR3 sequences, roughly a quarter of them singletons. The data stem from a study of blood T cells in healthy people across ages. This CDR3 is built from 16 residues. Trimming at V came to 5 bases and at J to 8 bases, leaving 6 bases not matched to a gene. The germline CDR1 and CDR2 sequences are MGHRA and YSYEKL. Study-wide results and limits: Long-lived donors carried more naive CD4+ cells and greater diversity than aged donors.

This sample was shared with a second study, whose subject was T cells of mothers and their children.

The rearrangement joins TRBV4-1 to TRBJ2-1; 16 bases agree with TRBD2. Input material: blood. The TCR was taken from a boy between 2 and 10 years old in good health. The CDR3 here is CASSLGLAGGLDEQFF. CDR3 DNA: TGCGCCAGCAGCTTGGGACTAGCGGGAGGGCTGGATGAGCAGTTCTTC.